This T cell receptor (beta chain) was captured in a study of CD8+ T cells in alopecia areata. Regarding the study as a whole: More clonal than normal scalp was lesional scalp, particularly alopecia totalis/universalis. Patients shared TCRs less clearly than mice did, possibly owing to HLA.

This clone was seen only a few times. Antigen: not known. V was cut by 0 bases and J by 6 bases, with 8 bases left in between. Germline values: CDR1 SGHAT, CDR2 FQNNGV. The CDR3 is 13 amino acids. After isolation, RNA underwent reverse transcription to generate cDNA as the sequencing template. Sequenced by immunoSEQ multiplex PCR; TCRdb stores in-frame clones only, minus some. The table records about 150,000 clones, 55% of them present only once. Sequenced input: CD4+ T cells sorted from blood. The chain couples TRBV11-2 to TRBJ2-5; no firm D call. The TCR sequence derives from a human donor in good health. The CDR3 DNA is TGTGCCAGCAGCTTAGATGGGCCACAGACCCAGTACTTC. It translates to CASSLDGPQTQYF.